Below are 20 T cell receptor beta chains sequenced from a single sample in a study of human T cells and chemical hapten exposure. The sample's time point: pre-sensitization, week 0. As for treatment: therapeutic diphenylcyclopropenone sensitization with weekly scalp DPC. TCRdb recomputed calls from the RACE reads with MiXCR, one row per CDR3 protein. There are around 120,000 distinct CDR3 sequences in the sample; approximately 12% occur only once, and approximately 2.6% lies in the top ten. The input for sequencing was whole blood, taken in connection with sensitization to the hapten diphenylcyclopropenone (DPC). These receptors came from a young woman with alopecia areata. Some clones in this sample may be carry-over from other donors' samples.

The table lists this clonotype with a few counts. V usage is TRBV24-1 and J usage is TRBJ2-3; tentative D call: TRBD1 (6 bases). The germline V gene has CDR1 KGHDR and CDR2 SFDVKD. With 4 bases removed from V and 2 bases from J, the gap between germline ends came to 15 bases. The CDR3 has 16 amino acids. The CDR3, as DNA: TGTGCCACCAGTGAGCCTCCACAGGGAGCCACAGATACGCAGTATTTT. Its translation is CATSEPPQGATDTQYF.

The V call is TRBV5-1, the J call TRBJ2-3; maybe TRBD2 (7 bases). This CDR3 region has 14 residues. V was clipped by 1 base and J by 8 bases, with 14 bases between them. Germline V gives CDR1 SGHRS, CDR2 YFSETQ. The CDR3 here is CASSLRGAAGTQYF. DNA of the CDR3: TGCGCCAGCAGCTTGCGGGGGGCCGCAGGTACGCAGTATTTT. Using reference TRBV5-1 and TRBJ2-3 for the parts outside the CDR3, the full variable domain is KAGVTQTPRYLIKTRGQQVTLSCSPISGHRSVSWYQQTPGQGLQFLFEYFSETQRNKGNFPGRFSGRQFSNSRSEMNVSTLELGDSALYLCASSLRGAAGTQYFGPGTRLTVL.

The chain employs TRBV10-2 and TRBJ1-5; D remains ambiguous. V was pared by 3 bases and J by 5 bases, with 5 bases between. This CDR3 comprises 12 residues. Germline CDR1 reads WSHSY; CDR2 reads SAAADI. Here the CDR3 reads CASSDGYQPQHF. The CDR3 DNA reads as TGCGCCAGCAGTGATGGATATCAGCCCCAGCATTTT.

A note on this clonotype: A much larger clone lies one base from this, so it may be a read error. The genes are TRBV21-1 and TRBJ1-1. TRBV21-1 is designated a pseudogene. This CDR3 comprises 11 residues. The CDR3 sequence is CASSKGPQQFF. The CDR3 DNA reads TGTGCCAGCAGCAAAGGGCCGCAACAATTCTTT.

In its sample, this clonotype was seen many times. The chain couples TRBV20-1 to TRBJ2-1; no reliable D call. In germline, CDR1 is DFQATT, CDR2 SNEGSKA (reference sequence). The CDR3 has 15 residues. V was clipped by 0 bases and J by 1 base, with 10 bases between them. The CDR3 DNA is TGCAGTGCTAGAGATCGCAGCCGTTCCTACAATGAGCAGTTCTTC. Protein sequence: CSARDRSRSYNEQFF.

There are many counts of this clonotype. The chain carries TRBV6-5 and TRBJ1-1; maybe TRBD1 (5 bases). The CDR3 spans 13 residues. Germline V gene lookup returns CDR1 MNHEY and CDR2 SVGAGI. V lost 4 bases to trimming and J lost 6 bases, with 12 bases between them. The CDR3 loop reads CASSSPEGAEAFF. The CDR3 DNA is TGTGCCAGCAGTTCGCCAGAAGGGGCTGAAGCTTTCTTT.

The chain recombines TRBV5-5 with TRBJ2-5, with a possible D match to TRBD2 (5 bases). Germline V gene lookup returns CDR1 SGHKS and CDR2 YYEKEE (reference sequence). This CDR3 contains 15 residues. The germline V and J ends were trimmed by 1 base and 0 bases, with 10 bases remaining between them. The CDR3 nucleotides are TGTGCCAGCAGCTTGCGGCCGGGGTACCAAGAGACCCAGTACTTC. Protein: CASSLRPGYQETQYF.

This clonotype was detected ten times or more. The rearrangement links TRBV20-1 to TRBJ1-1; TRBD1 matches at 7 bases. CDR3 length: 14 residues. Germline assignment: CDR1 DFQATT and CDR2 SNEGSKA (reference sequence). V trimming: 5 bases; J trimming: 5 bases; junction bases outside the gene matches: 11. CDR3 nucleotide sequence: TGCAGTGCTGGGGGAGACAGGGTGGGGACTGAAGCTTTCTTT. Translation gives CSAGGDRVGTEAFF.

The table lists this clonotype with a few counts. The chain combines TRBV5-4 with TRBJ2-3; 8 nucleotides line up with TRBD2. Germline assignment: CDR1 SGHNT and CDR2 YYREEE (reference sequence). The CDR3 runs to 17 residues. J was trimmed by 0 bases and V by 0 bases; bases with no gene match: 6. CDR3 nucleotide sequence: TGTGCCAGCAGCTTGGGGCTAGCGGGCCTTAGCACAGATACGCAGTATTTT. Amino acid sequence: CASSLGLAGLSTDTQYF. The whole variable domain, filled in from reference TRBV5-4 and TRBJ2-3, reads ETGVTQSPTHLIKTRGQQVTLRCSSQSGHNTVSWYQQALGQGPQFIFQYYREEENGRGNFPPRFSGLQFPNYSSELNVNALELDDSALYLCASSLGLAGLSTDTQYFGPGTRLTVL.

This clonotype has more than one count but fewer than ten. In nucleotides, the CDR3 is TGTGCCACACAACAACCCCCCCGAAATGAGCAGTTCTTC. Its translation: CATQQPPRNEQFF. This chain joins TRBV10-3 and TRBJ2-1; D is ambiguous. CDR1 ENHRY and CDR2 SYGVKD come from the germline V gene. This CDR3 has 13 amino acids. Trimming cost V 10 bases and J 7 bases, with 17 bases left between them.

The chain couples TRBV4-3 to TRBJ2-1, with a weak D call TRBD1 (6 bases). CDR3 size: 15 residues. Germline loops: CDR1 LGHNA, CDR2 YSLEER. Trimming stripped 4 bases from V and 6 bases from J, with 16 bases between. CDR3 sequence (DNA): TGCGCCAGCAGCCCCGGACAGTTTAGAGTCAATGAGCAGTTCTTC. This codes for CASSPGQFRVNEQFF.

V gene TRBV2 combines with J gene TRBJ1-2; TRBD1 is a possible D gene (5 bases). The CDR3 is 13 amino acids. Germline V lookup: CDR1 SNHLY, CDR2 FYNNEI. With 6 bases removed from V and 5 bases from J, the gap between germline ends came to 13 bases. CDR3: CASSQTEAYGYTF. CDR3 sequence (DNA): TGTGCCAGCAGCCAGACAGAGGCTTATGGCTACACCTTC.

Concerning this clonotype itself: A much larger clone differs from this one at a single base, so this may be a read error. V usage is TRBV7-2 and J usage is TRBJ1-1; D not certain. CDR3 length: 15 amino acids. Germline values: CDR1 SGHTA, CDR2 FQGNSA. The CDR3 nucleotides are TGTGACAGCAGCTTCAACAGAGATATGAACACTGAAGCTTTCTTT. Translation gives CDSSFNRDMNTEAFF. Drawing the rest from reference TRBV7-2 and TRBJ1-1, the complete variable domain is GAGVSQSPSNKVTEKGKDVELRCDPISGHTALYWYRQSLGQGLEFLIYFQGNSAPDKSGLPSDRFSAERTGGSVSTLTIQRTQQEDSAVYLCDSSFNRDMNTEAFFGQGTRLTVV.

The J gene is TRBJ2-3, the V gene TRBV9; D is undetermined. Trimming stripped 4 bases from V and 4 bases from J, with 13 bases between. Germline-derived CDR1 and CDR2 are SGDLS and YYNGEE. This CDR3 is built from 14 residues. In DNA form, the CDR3 reads TGTGCCAGCAGCACTCACATCCCCCCAGATACGCAGTATTTT. Its translation is CASSTHIPPDTQYF. The complete variable domain, with remaining parts taken from reference TRBV9 and TRBJ2-3, reads DSGVTQTPKHLITATGQRVTLRCSPRSGDLSVYWYQQSLDQGLQFLIQYYNGEERAKGNILERFSAQQFPDLHSELNLSSLELGDSALYFCASSTHIPPDTQYFGPGTRLTVL.

This clonotype was observed at least ten times. The chain recombines TRBV20-1 with TRBJ2-3; TRBD2 aligns across 8 bases. This CDR3 is 13 amino acids long. Trimming at V came to 6 bases and at J to 2 bases, leaving 4 bases not matched to a gene. CDR1 and CDR2 from the germline V gene are DFQATT and SNEGSKA (reference sequence). CDR3 sequence (DNA): TGCAGTGCCGCGGGGGGACCCACAGATACGCAGTATTTT. Its translation is CSAAGGPTDTQYF.

This clonotype was seen a few times. The rearrangement uses TRBV7-9 and TRBJ1-4; the D gene is possibly TRBD1 (5 bases). Germline V gene lookup returns CDR1 SEHNR and CDR2 FQNEAQ (reference sequence). V gave up 4 bases and J gave up 8 bases, with 17 bases separating them. The CDR3 runs 15 residues. The chain's CDR3 is CASSSIREADEKLFF. The CDR3 nucleotides read TGTGCCAGCAGCTCGATCAGGGAGGCGGACGAAAAACTGTTTTTT.

This clonotype was seen more than once but under ten times. The V call is TRBV10-2, the J call TRBJ2-7; 7 bases fit TRBD1. Trimming removed 6 bases from V and 0 bases from J; junction bases left unmatched: 8. This CDR3 is 15 amino acids long. In germline, CDR1 is WSHSY, CDR2 SAAADI. The DNA for the CDR3 is TGCGCCAGCAGATCAGTACAGGGGTTCTCCTACGAGCAGTACTTC. Translating it yields CASRSVQGFSYEQYF.

This chain joins TRBV7-9 and TRBJ1-4; D possibly corresponds to TRBD1 (5 bases). V was clipped by 3 bases and J by 1 base, with 6 bases between them. This CDR3 has 14 residues. Per germline, CDR1 SEHNR and CDR2 FQNEAQ (reference sequence). DNA of the CDR3: TGTGCCAGCAGCTTGGGGGGAACTAATGAAAAACTGTTTTTT. It yields the protein CASSLGGTNEKLFF. Full variable domain (outside the CDR3, taken from reference TRBV7-9 and TRBJ1-4): DTGVSQNPRHKITKRGQNVTFRCDPISEHNRLYWYRQTLGQGPEFLTYFQNEAQLEKSRLLSDRFSAERPKGSFSTLEIQRTEQGDSAMYLCASSLGGTNEKLFFGSGTQLSVL.

This clonotype was recorded at least ten times. The junction shows a germline mismatch at one end, possibly a read error. The chain uses TRBV11-2 and TRBJ2-3, with TRBD1 identical over 9 bases. From germline, CDR1 is SGHAT and CDR2 FQNNGV. This CDR3 is built from 15 residues. The CDR3 region is CASSLDRTGADTQYF. For the CDR3, the DNA is TGTGCCAGCAGCCTAGATAGGACAGGGGCAGATACGCAGTATTTT.

V and J are TRBV4-1 and TRBJ1-5; D not resolved. Germline V gene data show CDR1 as MGHRA and CDR2 as YSYEKL. V lost 3 bases and J lost 0, with 12 bases in between. The CDR3 sequence is 16 residues long. The CDR3 coding sequence is TGCGCCAGCAGCCAGGTCGAGACCCATAGCAATCAGCCCCAGCATTTT. Amino acids: CASSQVETHSNQPQHF.